The 21 T cell receptor beta chains below come from one sample, sequenced in a study of blood T cell repertoires in COVID-19. Only in-frame clones appear in the TCRdb table, and some are missing; sequencing was by immunoSEQ multiplex PCR. The sample has 290,000 or so clones, about nine tenths seen once. What was sequenced was PBMCs or T cells enriched from blood (not recorded which). The receptors here all came from a young woman who had recovered from COVID-19.

The chain recombines TRBV28 with TRBJ1-5; 8 bases align to TRBD1. CDR3 length: 15 amino acids. The germline gives CDR1 MDHEN, CDR2 SYDVKM. The ends lost 3 bases at V and 3 bases at J; junction bases unmatched: 4. The CDR3 loop reads CASSFTGGDNQPQHF. CDR3 DNA sequence: TGTGCCAGCAGTTTCACAGGGGGGGACAATCAGCCCCAGCATTTT. Supplemented by reference TRBV28 and TRBJ1-5, the full variable domain reads DVKVTQSSRYLVKRTGEKVFLECVQDMDHENMFWYRQDPGLGLRLIYFSYDVKMKEKGDIPEGYSVSREKKERFSLILESASTNQTSMYLCASSFTGGDNQPQHFGDGTRLSIL.

This sequence joins TRBV2 and TRBJ2-5; TRBD1 matches at 10 bases. Per germline, CDR1 SNHLY and CDR2 FYNNEI. This CDR3 spans 15 amino acids. Unmatched junction bases numbered 4, after V lost 5 bases and J lost 1 base. The CDR3 DNA reads TGTGCCAGCAGTATGGACAGGGGGGGCCAAGAGACCCAGTACTTC. This gives the protein CASSMDRGGQETQYF.

V usage is TRBV6-6 and J usage is TRBJ1-1; D is perhaps TRBD1 (5 bases). V lost 8 bases to trimming and J lost 3 bases, with 7 bases between them. Per the germline V gene, CDR1 is MNHNY and CDR2 is SVGAGI (reference sequence). CDR3 length: 11 amino acids. The CDR3 sequence is CASGGDTEAFF. CDR3 nucleotide sequence: TGTGCCAGCGGAGGGGACACTGAAGCTTTCTTT.

The chain links TRBV11-2 to TRBJ1-1, with D hard to call. This CDR3 spans 14 amino acids. Germline V CDR1 and CDR2: SGHAT, FQNNGV. Trimming shortened V by 5 bases and J by 1 base, and 11 bases separated the two germline ends. CDR3 sequence reads: CASSTTPGNTEAFF. CDR3 bases: TGTGCCAGCAGCACTACGCCTGGGAACACTGAAGCTTTCTTT.

CDR3 amino acids: CASSLITGTGLSYNEQFF. As DNA, the CDR3 is TGTGCCAGCAGCTTGATAACCGGGACAGGGCTGTCCTACAATGAGCAGTTCTTC. The chain is built from TRBV5-8 and TRBJ2-1; 9 bases align to TRBD1. This CDR3 contains 18 residues. Trimming took 1 base from V and 1 from J; bases not matched to a gene: 9. CDR1 SGHTS and CDR2 YDEGEE come from the germline V gene.

CDR3 amino acids: CASSPDRAEQYF. CDR3 coding DNA: TGTGCCAGCAGCCCGGACAGGGCCGAGCAGTACTTC. The chain recombines TRBV7-9 with TRBJ2-7; 8 bases are a match to TRBD1. The J segment lost 6 bases and the V segment lost 5 bases, leaving 3 bases of the junction unmatched. Per the germline V gene, CDR1 is SEHNR and CDR2 is FQNEAQ (reference sequence). The CDR3 runs 12 residues.

This sequence joins TRBV7-9 and TRBJ2-6; 8 bases fit TRBD1. CDR3 length: 19 residues. V was clipped by 4 bases and J by 0 bases; unmatched bases: 11. From germline, CDR1 is SEHNR and CDR2 FQNEAQ (reference sequence). CDR3 loop: CASSSGQGSTHSGANVLTF. As DNA, the CDR3 is TGTGCCAGCAGCTCTGGACAGGGTTCGACCCACTCTGGGGCCAACGTCCTGACTTTC. The whole variable domain, filled in from reference TRBV7-9 and TRBJ2-6, reads DTGVSQNPRHKITKRGQNVTFRCDPISEHNRLYWYRQTLGQGPEFLTYFQNEAQLEKSRLLSDRFSAERPKGSFSTLEIQRTEQGDSAMYLCASSSGQGSTHSGANVLTFGAGSRLTVL.

The J gene is TRBJ2-7, the V gene TRBV28; no clear D gene. V lost 5 bases, J lost 5 bases, and 7 bases lay in between. CDR1 is MDHEN, CDR2 SYDVKM, per germline. This CDR3 contains 11 residues. The CDR3 region has the DNA TGTGCCAGCAGTCTGTTTCACGAGCAGTACTTC. This translates into CASSLFHEQYF.

The count of this clone is one. The chain is built from TRBV7-2 and TRBJ1-4, with TRBD1 matching 7 bases. Germline lookup yields CDR1 SGHTA and CDR2 FQGNSA. This CDR3 spans 15 amino acids. Trimming removed 1 base from V and 2 bases from J; junction bases left unmatched: 1. The CDR3 region is CASSLGGGTNEKLFF. CDR3 in DNA: TGTGCCAGCAGCTTAGGAGGGGGCACTAATGAAAAACTGTTTTTT.

The chain employs TRBV7-2 and TRBJ1-6, with unresolved D. Trimming took off 5 bases at V and 9 bases at J, with 14 bases between the two ends. The CDR3 runs to 14 residues. Germline CDR1 reads SGHTA; CDR2 reads FQGNSA. The CDR3 DNA reads TGTGCCAGCAGCACCTCGAGGGAAGGTTCACCCCTCCACTTT. Protein sequence: CASSTSREGSPLHF.

The chain combines TRBV10-1 with TRBJ2-5, with TRBD1 matching over 12 bases. CDR3 length: 18 amino acids. Germline trimming cut 9 bases from V and 5 bases from J; bases unmatched to any gene: 19. Germline CDR1 is WNHNN and CDR2 is SYGVQD (reference sequence). CDR3 sequence: CASNSSGTGGAKRETQYF. In DNA, the CDR3 is TGCGCCAGTAACTCCTCCGGGACAGGGGGCGCGAAAAGGGAGACCCAGTACTTC.

The rearrangement links TRBV5-4 to TRBJ2-5; a possible D gene is TRBD2 (6 bases). Germline CDR1 and CDR2: SGHNT and YYREEE (reference sequence). The CDR3 spans 16 residues. The V gene lost 2 bases and the J gene lost 4 bases, with 18 bases spanning the gap. CDR3 sequence: CASSFVGPGGLETQYF. The CDR3 DNA sequence: TGTGCCAGCAGCTTCGTCGGGCCCGGGGGTCTAGAGACCCAGTACTTC.

The chain is built from TRBV2 and TRBJ1-1, with 8 positions matching TRBD1. Germline CDR1 reads SNHLY; CDR2 reads FYNNEI. The CDR3 has 14 amino acids. The junction had 6 bases not matched to a gene; V was cut back by 5 bases and J by 4 bases. DNA for the CDR3: TGTGCCAGCAGTAGACAGGGGATAAGCACTGAAGCTTTCTTT. Amino acids: CASSRQGISTEAFF.

The genes are TRBV5-6 and TRBJ2-7; 7 bases are shared with TRBD2. The CDR3 runs 17 residues. Germline trimming cut 2 bases from V and 6 bases from J; bases unmatched to any gene: 17. CDR1 and CDR2 from the germline V gene are SGHDT and YYEEEE. The CDR3 DNA is TGTGCCAGCAGCTTAGGTCCGGCGGGAGAAAAACCTCTCGAGCAGTACTTC. The encoded protein is CASSLGPAGEKPLEQYF. Full variable domain (missing parts from reference TRBV5-6 and TRBJ2-7): DAGVTQSPTHLIKTRGQQVTLRCSPKSGHDTVSWYQQALGQGPQFIFQYYEEEERQRGNFPDRFSGHQFPNYSSELNVNALLLGDSALYLCASSLGPAGEKPLEQYFGPGTRLTVT.

V usage is TRBV6-5 and J usage is TRBJ2-2; maybe TRBD1 (6 bases). V lost 6 bases and J lost 0, with 11 bases in between. The germline gives CDR1 MNHEY, CDR2 SVGAGI. The CDR3 length is 15 residues. The DNA for the CDR3 is TGTGCCAGCAGGCTGGGACACGCGAACACCGGGGAGCTGTTTTTT. Its protein is CASRLGHANTGELFF.

The rearrangement joins TRBV5-6 to TRBJ1-2; D is unclear. Between the trimmed V and J ends, which lost 5 bases and 0 bases, there was a span of 8 bases. The CDR3 spans 13 residues. Germline assignment: CDR1 SGHDT and CDR2 YYEEEE. This CDR3 is CASRRLSNYGYTF. The CDR3 coding sequence is TGTGCCAGCAGGAGACTATCTAACTATGGCTACACCTTC. The complete variable domain, with remaining parts taken from reference TRBV5-6 and TRBJ1-2, reads DAGVTQSPTHLIKTRGQQVTLRCSPKSGHDTVSWYQQALGQGPQFIFQYYEEEERQRGNFPDRFSGHQFPNYSSELNVNALLLGDSALYLCASRRLSNYGYTFGSGTRLTVV.

The chain uses TRBV6-5 and TRBJ2-7, with D maybe TRBD2 (6 bases). The CDR3 extends over 14 amino acids. Germline values: CDR1 MNHEY, CDR2 SVGAGI. Trimming shortened V by 0 bases and J by 0 bases, and 6 bases separated the two germline ends. CDR3 DNA sequence: TGTGCCAGCAGTTACTCGGGGGGCTCCTACGAGCAGTACTTC. Translating gives CASSYSGGSYEQYF.

This clone appeared a few times. The chain combines TRBV13 with TRBJ2-7; TRBD1 matches at 9 bases. The CDR3 is 16 residues long. V lost 5 bases to trimming and J lost 2 bases; unmatched junction nucleotides: 10. The germline gives CDR1 PRHDT, CDR2 FYEKMQ (reference sequence). In nucleotides, the CDR3 is TGTGCCAGCAGCCCTCCAGGACAGGGGAAGCCCTACGAGCAGTACTTC. Translation: CASSPPGQGKPYEQYF.

The chain uses TRBV4-1 and TRBJ1-1; 7 nucleotides match TRBD1. V lost 5 bases to trimming and J lost 0 bases; unmatched junction nucleotides: 9. The CDR3 has 16 residues. Germline CDR1 MGHRA, CDR2 YSYEKL. The CDR3 sequence: CASSVSDRKMNTEAFF. The CDR3 DNA reads TGCGCCAGCAGCGTTTCGGACAGGAAGATGAACACTGAAGCTTTCTTT.

This chain connects TRBV6-5 to TRBJ2-3; 7 bases fit TRBD2. The ends lost 7 bases at V and 5 bases at J; junction bases unmatched: 12. Per germline, CDR1 MNHEY and CDR2 SVGAGI. The CDR3 loop spans 15 amino acids. The CDR3 sequence is CASTMWGRAEDTQYF. CDR3 in DNA: TGTGCCAGCACAATGTGGGGGAGGGCCGAAGATACGCAGTATTTT.

CDR3 region: CASVQGGANVLTF. The DNA for the CDR3 is TGTGCCAGCGTGCAGGGAGGGGCCAACGTCCTGACTTTC. This chain uses TRBV7-2 with TRBJ2-6; D may be TRBD1 (5 bases). V lost 8 bases and J 4 bases, leaving 9 bases between the germline ends. The CDR3 sequence is 13 residues long. The germline V gene has CDR1 SGHTA and CDR2 FQGNSA.